The clone carrying this T cell receptor (beta chain) has more than one count but fewer than ten. This CDR3 is built from 13 residues. Germline loops: CDR1 DFQATT, CDR2 SNEGSKA (reference sequence). The V end was cut by 3 bases, the J end by 3 bases, with 12 bases between. Hyperthyroidism was considered stable when no ophthalmopathy appeared within 18 months of follow-up. The study recruited hyperthyroidism patients aged 18 to 65 who were newly diagnosed, under 2 months' duration. Other autoimmune diseases, uncontrolled infections, pregnancy or lactation led to the exclusion of patients. The authors used Ficoll-Paque density gradient centrifugation to separate PBMCs. The input was more than 8 ml of fresh peripheral blood. This sample was taken from a study of Graves' ophthalmopathy and Graves' hyperthyroidism. The TCR beta CDR3 regions underwent amplification from RNA transcripts. The library came from an HTBI-primed first-round RT-PCR and a second-round multiplex PCR. TCRdb ran MiXCR on the multiplex PCR reads and lists one entry per CDR3 protein. The table lists 400,000 to 450,000 distinct CDR3 sequences, more than 20% of them singletons, with around 3% in the top ten.

The sequenced material came from peripheral blood. This clonotype was obtained from a woman younger than 35 with stable Graves' hyperthyroidism. The genes are TRBV20-1 and TRBJ2-7, with D perhaps TRBD1 or TRBD2 (5 bases each). In DNA, the CDR3 is TGCAGTGCTAGCGGGGCGCCCAACTACGAGCAGTACTTC. Protein sequence: CSASGAPNYEQYF.